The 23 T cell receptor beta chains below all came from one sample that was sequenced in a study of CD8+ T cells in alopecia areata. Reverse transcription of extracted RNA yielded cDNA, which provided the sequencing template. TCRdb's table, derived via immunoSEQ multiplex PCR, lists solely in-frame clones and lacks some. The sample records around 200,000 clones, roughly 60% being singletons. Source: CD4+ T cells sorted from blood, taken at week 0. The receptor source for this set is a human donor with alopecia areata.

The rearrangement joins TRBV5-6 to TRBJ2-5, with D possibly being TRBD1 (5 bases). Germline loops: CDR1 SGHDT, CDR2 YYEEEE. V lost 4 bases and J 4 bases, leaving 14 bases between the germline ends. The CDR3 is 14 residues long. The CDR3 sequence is CASSPDTRGETQYF. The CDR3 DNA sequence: TGTGCCAGCAGCCCGGATACAAGGGGAGAGACCCAGTACTTC.

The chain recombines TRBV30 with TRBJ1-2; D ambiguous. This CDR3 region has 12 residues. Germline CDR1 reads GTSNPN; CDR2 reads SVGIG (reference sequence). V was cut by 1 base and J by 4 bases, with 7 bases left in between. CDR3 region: CAWSEQIYGYTF. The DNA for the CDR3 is TGTGCCTGGAGTGAACAGATCTATGGCTACACCTTC.

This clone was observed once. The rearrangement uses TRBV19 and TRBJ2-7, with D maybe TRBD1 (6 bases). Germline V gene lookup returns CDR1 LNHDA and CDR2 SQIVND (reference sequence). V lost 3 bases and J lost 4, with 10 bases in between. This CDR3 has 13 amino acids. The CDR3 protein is CASSIQGGYEQYF. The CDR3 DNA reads TGTGCCAGTAGTATCCAAGGGGGATACGAGCAGTACTTC. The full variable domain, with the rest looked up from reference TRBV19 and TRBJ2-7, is DGGITQSPKYLFRKEGQNVTLSCEQNLNHDAMYWYRQDPGQGLRLIYYSQIVNDFQKGDIAEGYSVSREKKESFPLTVTSAQKNPTAFYLCASSIQGGYEQYFGPGTRLTVT.

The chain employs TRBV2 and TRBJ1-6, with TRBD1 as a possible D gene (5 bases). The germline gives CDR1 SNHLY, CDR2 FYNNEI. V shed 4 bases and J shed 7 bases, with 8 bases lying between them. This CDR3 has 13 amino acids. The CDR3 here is CASSAGINSPLHF. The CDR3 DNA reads TGTGCCAGCAGTGCAGGGATCAATTCACCCCTCCACTTT.

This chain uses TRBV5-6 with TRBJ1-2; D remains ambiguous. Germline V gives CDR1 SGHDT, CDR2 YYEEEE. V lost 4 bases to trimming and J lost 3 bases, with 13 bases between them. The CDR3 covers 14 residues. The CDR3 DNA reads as TGTGCCAGCAGCCTATTTAGCCAGGACTATGGCTACACCTTC. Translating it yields CASSLFSQDYGYTF.

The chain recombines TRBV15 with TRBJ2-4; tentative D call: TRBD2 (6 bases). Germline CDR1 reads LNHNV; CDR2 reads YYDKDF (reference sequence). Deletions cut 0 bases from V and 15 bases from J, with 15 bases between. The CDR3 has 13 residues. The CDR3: CATSRDSVGGSYF. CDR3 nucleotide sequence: TGTGCCACCAGCAGAGATAGCGTCGGGGGATCGTACTTC.

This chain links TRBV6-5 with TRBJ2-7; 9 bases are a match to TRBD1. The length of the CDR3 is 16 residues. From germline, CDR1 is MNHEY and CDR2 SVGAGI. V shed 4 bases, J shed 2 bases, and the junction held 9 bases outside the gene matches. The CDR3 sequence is CASSSQRDRVTYEQYF. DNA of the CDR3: TGTGCCAGCAGTTCTCAACGGGACAGGGTAACCTACGAGCAGTACTTC.

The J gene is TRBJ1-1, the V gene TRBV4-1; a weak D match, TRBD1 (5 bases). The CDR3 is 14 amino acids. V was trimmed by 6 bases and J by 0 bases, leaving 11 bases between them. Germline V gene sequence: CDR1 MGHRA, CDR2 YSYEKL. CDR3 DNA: TGCGCCAGCAGTTTGGCAGGGCTGAACACTGAAGCTTTCTTT. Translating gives CASSLAGLNTEAFF.

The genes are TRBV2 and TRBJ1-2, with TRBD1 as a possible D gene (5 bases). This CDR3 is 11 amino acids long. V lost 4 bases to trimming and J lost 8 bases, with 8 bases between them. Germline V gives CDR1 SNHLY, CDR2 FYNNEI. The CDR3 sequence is CASSAEGGYTF. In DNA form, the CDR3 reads TGTGCCAGCAGTGCCGAGGGGGGCTACACCTTC.

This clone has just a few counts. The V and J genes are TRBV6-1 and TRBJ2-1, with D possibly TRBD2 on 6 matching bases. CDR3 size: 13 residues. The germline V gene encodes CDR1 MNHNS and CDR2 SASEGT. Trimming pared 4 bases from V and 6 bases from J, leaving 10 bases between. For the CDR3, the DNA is TGTGCCAGCAGTGGTGAAGCGGGCAATGAGCAGTTCTTC. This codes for CASSGEAGNEQFF.

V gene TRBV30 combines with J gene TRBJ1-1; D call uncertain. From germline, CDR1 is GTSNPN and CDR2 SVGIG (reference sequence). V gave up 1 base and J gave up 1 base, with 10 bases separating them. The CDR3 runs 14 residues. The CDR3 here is CAWSDGVKNTEAFF. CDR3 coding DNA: TGTGCCTGGAGTGACGGGGTTAAGAACACTGAAGCTTTCTTT.

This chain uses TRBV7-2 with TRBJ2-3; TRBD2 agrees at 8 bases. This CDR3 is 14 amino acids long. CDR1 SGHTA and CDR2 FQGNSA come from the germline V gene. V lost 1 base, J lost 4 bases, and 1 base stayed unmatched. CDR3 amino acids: CASSLGSGADTQYF. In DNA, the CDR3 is TGTGCCAGCAGCTTAGGTAGCGGGGCAGATACGCAGTATTTT. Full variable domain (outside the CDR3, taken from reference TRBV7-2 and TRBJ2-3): GAGVSQSPSNKVTEKGKDVELRCDPISGHTALYWYRQSLGQGLEFLIYFQGNSAPDKSGLPSDRFSAERTGGSVSTLTIQRTQQEDSAVYLCASSLGSGADTQYFGPGTRLTVL.

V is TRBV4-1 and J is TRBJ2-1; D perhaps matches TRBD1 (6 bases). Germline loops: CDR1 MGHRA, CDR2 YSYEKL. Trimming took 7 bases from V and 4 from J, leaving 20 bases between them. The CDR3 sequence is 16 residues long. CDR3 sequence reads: CASTGVFSGEYNEQFF. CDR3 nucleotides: TGCGCCAGCACCGGGGTCTTCTCAGGGGAATACAATGAGCAGTTCTTC.

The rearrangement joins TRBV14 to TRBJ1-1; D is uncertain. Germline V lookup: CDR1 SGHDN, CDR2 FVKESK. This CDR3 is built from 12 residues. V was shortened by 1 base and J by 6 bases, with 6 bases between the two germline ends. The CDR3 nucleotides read TGTGCCAGCAGCCAAGCCCGGGCTGAAGCTTTCTTT. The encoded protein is CASSQARAEAFF.

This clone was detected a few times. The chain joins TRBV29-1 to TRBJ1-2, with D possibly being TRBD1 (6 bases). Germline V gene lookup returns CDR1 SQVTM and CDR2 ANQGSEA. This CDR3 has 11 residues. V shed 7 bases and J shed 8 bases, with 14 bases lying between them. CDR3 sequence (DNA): TGCAGCGCTCTACAGGGTTTGGGCTACACCTTC. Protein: CSALQGLGYTF.

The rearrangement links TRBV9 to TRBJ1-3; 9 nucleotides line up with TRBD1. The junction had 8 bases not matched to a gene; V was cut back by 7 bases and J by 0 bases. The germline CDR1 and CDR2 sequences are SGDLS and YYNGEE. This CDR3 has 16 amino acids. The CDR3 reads CASAPGQGRSGNTIYF. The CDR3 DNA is TGTGCCAGCGCACCGGGACAGGGACGCTCTGGAAACACCATATATTTT.

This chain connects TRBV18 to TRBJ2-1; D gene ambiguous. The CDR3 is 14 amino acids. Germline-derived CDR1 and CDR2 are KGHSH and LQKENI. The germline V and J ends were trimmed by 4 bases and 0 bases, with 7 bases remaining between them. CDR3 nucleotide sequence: TGTGCCAGCTCACTAACAGCCTCCTACAATGAGCAGTTCTTC. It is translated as CASSLTASYNEQFF.

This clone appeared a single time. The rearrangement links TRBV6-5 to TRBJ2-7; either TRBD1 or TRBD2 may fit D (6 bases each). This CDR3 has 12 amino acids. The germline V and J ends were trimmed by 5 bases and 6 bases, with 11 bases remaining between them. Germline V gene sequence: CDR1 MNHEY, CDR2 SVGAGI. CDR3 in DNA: TGTGCCAGCAGTCCGGGGGCCTCCGAGCAGTACTTC. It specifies CASSPGASEQYF.

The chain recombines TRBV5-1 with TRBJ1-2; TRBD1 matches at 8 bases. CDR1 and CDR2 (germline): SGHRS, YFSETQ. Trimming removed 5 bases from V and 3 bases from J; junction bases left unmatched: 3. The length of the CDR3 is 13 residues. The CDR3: CASRPDRDYGYTF. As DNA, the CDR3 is TGCGCCAGCAGACCGGACAGGGACTATGGCTACACCTTC.

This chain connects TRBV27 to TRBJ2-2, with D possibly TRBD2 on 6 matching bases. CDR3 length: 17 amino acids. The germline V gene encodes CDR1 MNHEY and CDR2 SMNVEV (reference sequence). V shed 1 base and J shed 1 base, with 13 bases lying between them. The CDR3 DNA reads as TGTGCCAGCAGTTTATTCAGTAGCGGCGTGAACACCGGGGAGCTGTTTTTT. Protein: CASSLFSSGVNTGELFF.

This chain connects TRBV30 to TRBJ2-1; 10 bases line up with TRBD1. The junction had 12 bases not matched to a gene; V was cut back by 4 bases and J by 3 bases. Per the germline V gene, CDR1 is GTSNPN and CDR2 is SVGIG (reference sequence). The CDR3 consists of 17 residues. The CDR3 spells CAWNNLPGQGNYNEQFF. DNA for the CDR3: TGTGCCTGGAATAATCTTCCGGGACAGGGGAACTACAATGAGCAGTTCTTC.

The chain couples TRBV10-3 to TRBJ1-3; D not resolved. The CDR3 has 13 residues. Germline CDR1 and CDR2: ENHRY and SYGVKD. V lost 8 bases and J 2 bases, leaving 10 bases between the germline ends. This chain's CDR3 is CAIAGEPGNTIYF. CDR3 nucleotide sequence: TGTGCCATCGCCGGGGAACCTGGAAACACCATATATTTT.

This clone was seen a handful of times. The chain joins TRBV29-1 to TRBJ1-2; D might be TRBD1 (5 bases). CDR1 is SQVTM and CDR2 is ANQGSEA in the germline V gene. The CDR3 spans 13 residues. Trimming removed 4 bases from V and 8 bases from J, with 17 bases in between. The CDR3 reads CSVVGDGLGGYTF. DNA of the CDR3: TGCAGCGTTGTAGGGGATGGGCTCGGAGGCTACACCTTC.